The TCR beta chain under discussion was sequenced for a study of blood T cells in healthy people across ages. Notes on this clonotype: Its antigen is undetermined.

In germline, CDR1 is SGHVS, CDR2 FQNEAQ. CDR3 length: 15 residues. The study's findings and limits: When set beside aged donors, long-lived donors presented more naive CD4+ cells and higher diversity.

The authors ran a second PCR of about 6 to 12 cycles using a sample-barcoded 5' primer and a J-beta primer mix. Each cDNA was tagged by a template-switch adaptor containing 12 random nucleotides. TCRdb redid the calling of the 5' RACE reads with MiXCR, one entry per CDR3 protein. Of 1 million or so distinct CDR3 sequences listed, 20% to 25% are singletons. The sample was also reused in another study, on T cells of mothers and their children.

The receptor was isolated from a girl aged 2 to 10 in good health. Sequencing was performed on blood. This chain connects TRBV7-8 to TRBJ2-5, with TRBD2 matching over 10 bases. The J call could be wrong; TRBJ2-1 is a better fit for the DNA end. The CDR3 sequence is CASVDTASGGNEQFF. CDR3 bases: TGTGCCAGTGTGGATACGGCTAGCGGGGGCAATGAGCAGTTCTTC.